The present T cell receptor beta chain was sequenced within a study of CD4 T cells in relation to SARS-CoV-2 and coronaviruses. Overall study context: After 10 to 11 days of antigen culture, PBMC TCR beta CDR3s were sequenced.

A note on this clone: Its specificity is unknown.

Before the COVID-19 pandemic, during about 2010-2018, CD4+ T cells were taken from unexposed donors. Isolation of CD4+ T cells took place after 10 days in culture. As cell numbers allowed, unexposed-donor CD4+ T cells faced SARS-CoV-2 S/N and four cold-coronavirus spikes. Measured with immunoSEQ multiplex PCR; TCRdb has only the in-frame clones, and not every one. Of about 24,000 clones listed, more than 60% were seen once; the top ten hold about 17%. Findings and caveats of the study: Crossreactive clones expanded significantly less to SARS-CoV-2 than monoreactive clones.

The V gene end was trimmed by 0 bases and the J gene end by 2 bases; junction bases not matched to a gene: 6. The CDR3 runs 15 residues. Per germline, CDR1 GTSNPN and CDR2 SVGIG (reference sequence). This receptor was obtained from a human donor in good health. The chain carries TRBV30 and TRBJ2-5; 7 bases fit TRBD2. Sequencing input: CD4+ T cells from PBMCs, cultured in vitro. The CDR3 spells CAWSVRAGPQETQYF. The DNA for the CDR3 is TGTGCCTGGAGTGTACGAGCGGGGCCACAAGAGACCCAGTACTTC. The full variable domain, in which reference TRBV30 and TRBJ2-5 provide the parts outside the CDR3, is SQTIHQWPATLVQPVGSPLSLECTVEGTSNPNLYWYRQAAGRGLQLLFYSVGIGQISSEVPQNLSASRPQDRQFILSSKKLLLSDSGFYLCAWSVRAGPQETQYFGPGTRLLVL.